These 11 T cell receptor beta chains originate from one sample sequenced in a study of blood T cell repertoires in COVID-19. TCRdb's copy holds only in-frame clones and misses some; the assay was immunoSEQ multiplex PCR. The repertoire holds 120,000 to 150,000 clones, with about 88% as singletons. What was sequenced was peripheral blood. The receptors derive from a human donor with COVID-19, enrolled during active disease. The donor label of this sample is uncertain.

The rearrangement uses TRBV12-3 or TRBV12-4 and TRBJ2-2, with a tentative D call TRBD1 (6 bases). The V end lost 3 bases, the J end lost 5 bases, and 7 bases lay between the germline ends. The length of the CDR3 is 13 residues. CDR3 in amino acids: CASSLRGTGELFF. DNA of the CDR3: TGTGCCAGCAGTTTGAGGGGGACCGGGGAGCTGTTTTTT.

CDR3 sequence (DNA): TGTGCCTGGACTAGGGGCAGGTACCAAGAGACCCAGTACTTC. This translates into CAWTRGRYQETQYF. This sequence joins TRBV30 and TRBJ2-5; weak D call: TRBD1 (5 bases). This CDR3 is 14 amino acids long. V dropped 4 bases and J dropped 0 bases, with 12 bases sitting between them. The germline gives CDR1 GTSNPN, CDR2 SVGIG (reference sequence).

The rearrangement uses TRBV30 and TRBJ1-2; no clear D. The ends were cut back, 2 bases at V and 8 bases at J, with 9 bases in the middle. The CDR3 is 11 residues long. Germline V gene data show CDR1 as GTSNPN and CDR2 as SVGIG (reference sequence). For the CDR3, the DNA is TGTGCCTGGAGTCCCTTTTCCGGCTACACCTTC. The encoded protein is CAWSPFSGYTF.

The rearrangement links TRBV6-5 to TRBJ1-5; D remains unclear. Per the germline V gene, CDR1 is MNHEY and CDR2 is SVGAGI. The CDR3 contains 14 residues. Deletions cut 6 bases from V and 6 bases from J, with 15 bases between. DNA for the CDR3: TGTGCCAGCAGCCTTGGGGAGTCAGGTCAGCCCCAGCATTTT. Its protein product is CASSLGESGQPQHF.

The chain carries TRBV5-4 and TRBJ2-6; D is possibly TRBD2 (5 bases). CDR3 length: 15 residues. Between the trimmed V and J ends, which lost 4 bases and 2 bases, there was a span of 10 bases. The germline V gene has CDR1 SGHNT and CDR2 YYREEE (reference sequence). The CDR3 nucleotides read TGTGCCAGCAGCCCGCGGGTACCTGGGGCCAACGTCCTGACTTTC. This sequence encodes CASSPRVPGANVLTF. Supplemented by reference TRBV5-4 and TRBJ2-6, the full variable domain reads ETGVTQSPTHLIKTRGQQVTLRCSSQSGHNTVSWYQQALGQGPQFIFQYYREEENGRGNFPPRFSGLQFPNYSSELNVNALELDDSALYLCASSPRVPGANVLTFGAGSRLTVL.

The chain recombines TRBV2 with TRBJ1-2; tentative D call: TRBD1 (5 bases). There are 14 residues in the CDR3. CDR1 SNHLY and CDR2 FYNNEI come from the germline V gene. The V end was cut by 11 bases, the J end by 7 bases, with 23 bases between. CDR3 in amino acids: CAWTRDPQGGGYTF. CDR3 nucleotide sequence: TGTGCCTGGACTAGGGACCCCCAAGGTGGTGGCTACACCTTC. Using reference TRBV2 and TRBJ1-2 for the parts outside the CDR3, the full variable domain is EPEVTQTPSHQVTQMGQEVILRCVPISNHLYFYWYRQILGQKVEFLVSFYNNEISEKSEIFDDQFSVERPDGSNFTLKIRSTKLEDSAMYFCAWTRDPQGGGYTFGSGTRLTVV.

J is TRBJ1-2 and V is TRBV5-6, with D possibly TRBD1 on 5 matching bases. Trimming took 0 bases from V and 3 from J, leaving 9 bases between them. In germline, CDR1 is SGHDT, CDR2 YYEEEE. The length of the CDR3 is 14 residues. CDR3 in amino acids: CASSLGPGDYGYTF. CDR3 bases: TGTGCCAGCAGCTTGGGGCCGGGGGACTATGGCTACACCTTC.

J is TRBJ2-6 and V is TRBV9; D not resolved. V was cut by 3 bases and J by 1 base, with 11 bases left in between. CDR1 is SGDLS and CDR2 is YYNGEE in the germline V gene. CDR3 length: 16 residues. The CDR3 DNA reads TGTGCCAGCAGCGGCCCTTACAGATCTGGGGCCAACGTCCTGACTTTC. Translated: CASSGPYRSGANVLTF.

The chain couples TRBV2 to TRBJ2-2; TRBD1 matches 9 bases. The CDR3 is 16 residues long. With V trimmed by 4 bases and J by 4 bases, 7 bases remained unmatched. Germline assignment: CDR1 SNHLY and CDR2 FYNNEI. The CDR3: CASSVGQGSATGELFF. The CDR3 nucleotides read TGTGCCAGCAGTGTAGGACAGGGGTCGGCCACCGGGGAGCTGTTTTTT.

The table lists this clone with a few counts. The chain recombines TRBV2 with TRBJ2-7, with 7 bases that match TRBD1. Unmatched junction bases numbered 12, after V lost 7 bases and J lost 6 bases. This CDR3 comprises 14 residues. Germline lookup yields CDR1 SNHLY and CDR2 FYNNEI. DNA of the CDR3: TGTGCCAGCATTTTGACAGGGATCAACCCCGAGCAGTACTTC. It codes for CASILTGINPEQYF.

The chain has TRBV5-4 and TRBJ2-5; no definite D call. This CDR3 has 13 residues. In germline, CDR1 is SGHNT, CDR2 YYREEE (reference sequence). V shed 4 bases and J shed 2 bases, with 9 bases lying between them. Here the CDR3 DNA reads TGTGCCAGCAGCATAGAGAAACAAGAGACCCAGTACTTC. It codes for CASSIEKQETQYF.